Listed below are T cell receptor beta chains from one sample, sequenced in a study of blood T cell repertoires in COVID-19. Repertoires were generated with immunoSEQ multiplex PCR, while TCRdb's copy carries only in-frame clones and drops some. The table lists about 270,000 clones, about four fifths of them singletons. Sequencing used peripheral blood. These receptors originate from a woman aged 50 to 60 who had recovered from COVID-19. The CDR3 runs from the conserved cysteine through the conserved F or W. A D gene is named only where the DNA matches it firmly. Clone size is given for some rows only: seen once, a few or many times, or a class if the clone is expanded.

clone_size cdr3_length j_call v_call d_call cdr3_nt cdr3_aa
NA 12 TRBJ2-5 TRBV2 TRBD2 TGTGCCAGCAGGTTAGCGGGAGAGACCCAGTACTTC CASRLAGETQYF
few 14 TRBJ2-7 TRBV18 TRBD1 TGTGCCAGCTCACCACAGGGACAGGGGAACGAGCAGTACTTC CASSPQGQGNEQYF
NA 14 TRBJ1-1 TRBV19 TRBD1 TGTGCCAGTAGTAGAGACAGGGGTAACACTGAAGCTTTCTTT CASSRDRGNTEAFF
NA 18 TRBJ2-3 TRBV6-7 TRBD2 TGTGCCAGCGGGGGTTTTAGCGGGGGGCCCCTTTGCACAGATACGCAGTATTTT CASGGFSGGPLCTDTQYF
NA 14 TRBJ2-1 TRBV27 TRBD1 TGTGCCAGCAGTTTGAGGGACAGGGAGGATGAGCAGTTCTTC CASSLRDREDEQFF
NA 11 TRBJ1-1 TRBV29-1 NA TGCAGCGGGCGGGGGAGCACTGAAGCTTTCTTT CSGRGSTEAFF
NA 15 TRBJ1-6 TRBV28 TRBD1 TGTGCCAGCAGTTGGGACAGGGCCAGCAATTCACCCCTCCACTTT CASSWDRASNSPLHF
NA 12 TRBJ1-6 TRBV30 TRBD1 TGTGCCTGGGGGACAGGGGTCTCACCCCTCCACTTT CAWGTGVSPLHF
NA 12 TRBJ1-2 TRBV3-1/TRBV3-2 NA TGTGCCAGCAGCCAACTCCAACTGATCTACACCTTC CASSQLQLIYTF
NA 14 TRBJ2-2 TRBV3-1/TRBV3-2 TRBD1 TGTGCCAGCAGCCCCGGACAGGGGGCCGGGGAGCTGTTTTTT CASSPGQGAGELFF
NA 16 TRBJ2-7 TRBV6-2/TRBV6-3 NA TGTGCCAGCAGTTACTCGGGTCCCATGAGGGTCTACGAGCAGTACTTC CASSYSGPMRVYEQYF
NA 15 TRBJ2-7 TRBV3-1/TRBV3-2 NA TGTGCCAGCAGCCAAGAGGTCGGGAGTTCCTACGAGCAGTACTTC CASSQEVGSSYEQYF
NA 14 TRBJ2-1 TRBV11-2 NA TGTGCCAGCAGCTTAAGGGCGGGCCACAATGAGCAGTTCTTC CASSLRAGHNEQFF
NA 15 TRBJ1-2 TRBV19 NA TGTGCCAGTACCTCCCAGGGGAGGGGGATCTATGGCTACACCTTC CASTSQGRGIYGYTF
NA 16 TRBJ2-3 TRBV21-1 NA TGTGCCAGCAGTACCCCCGGGACAGGGGAGGGAAATACGCAGTATTTT CASSTPGTGEGNTQYF
few 14 TRBJ2-2 TRBV6-5 NA TGTGCCAGCTGTATGGCCCAACTAACCGGGGAGCTGTTTTTT CASCMAQLTGELFF
few 14 TRBJ2-7 TRBV6-1 NA TGTGCCAGCAGTGAATTGGGGCGTCCTTACGAGCAGTACTTC CASSELGRPYEQYF
NA 15 TRBJ1-4 TRBV5-1 NA TGCGCCAGCAGCTACACTGGGGCGGCTAATGAAAAACTGTTTTTT CASSYTGAANEKLFF
NA 16 TRBJ2-2 TRBV7-2 NA TGTGCCAGCAGCTTAGCAGGGACTGCAAACACCGGGGAGCTGTTTTTT CASSLAGTANTGELFF
once 16 TRBJ2-7 TRBV7-6 NA TGTGCCAGCAGCTTAGCGCTCTCCAGGTTGTGGGTTGAGCAGTACTTC CASSLALSRLWVEQYF
few 16 TRBJ2-7 TRBV4-2 TRBD2 TGTGCCAGCAGCCAGGTGAGGGCGGGAGGGCCTTACGAGCAGTACTTC CASSQVRAGGPYEQYF
NA 18 TRBJ1-5 TRBV20-1 NA TGCAGTGCTAGTATCGGCAGGGAGCGGAGGGCCGACCAGCAGCCCCAGCATTTT CSASIGRERRADQQPQHF
few 15 TRBJ2-2 TRBV9 TRBD2 TGTGCCAGCAGCGTAGATCGGGGGGGCCGGGAGCAGCTGTTTTTT CASSVDRGGREQLFF